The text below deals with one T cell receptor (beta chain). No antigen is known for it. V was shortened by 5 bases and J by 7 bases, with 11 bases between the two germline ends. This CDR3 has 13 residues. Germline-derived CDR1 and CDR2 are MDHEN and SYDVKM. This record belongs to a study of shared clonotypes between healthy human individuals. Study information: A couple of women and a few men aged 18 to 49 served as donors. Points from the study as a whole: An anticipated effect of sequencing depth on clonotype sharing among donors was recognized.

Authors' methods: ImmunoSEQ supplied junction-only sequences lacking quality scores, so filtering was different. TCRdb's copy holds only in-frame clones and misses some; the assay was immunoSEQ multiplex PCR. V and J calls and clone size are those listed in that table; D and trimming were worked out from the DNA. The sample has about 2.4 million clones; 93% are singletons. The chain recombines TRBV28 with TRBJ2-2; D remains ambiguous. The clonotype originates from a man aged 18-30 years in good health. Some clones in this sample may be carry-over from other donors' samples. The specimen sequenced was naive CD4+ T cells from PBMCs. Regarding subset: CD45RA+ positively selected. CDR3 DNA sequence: TGTGCCAGCAGTCTTCTAGGGATCGGGGAGCTGTTTTTT. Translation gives CASSLLGIGELFF.